Detailed here is one TCR beta chain. The CDR3 spans 12 residues. V was trimmed by 8 bases and J by 9 bases, leaving 11 bases between them. Germline V lookup: CDR1 MDHEN, CDR2 SYDVKM. The source of the sample is a study of blood T cell repertoires in COVID-19. Across the whole study: Collection of acute and convalescent COVID-19 samples took place in the United States, Italy and Spain.

Per the original data handling: Amplification with reference gene primers provided the estimates of nucleated cell counts. The table came from immunoSEQ multiplex PCR; TCRdb's copy has only in-frame clones and leaves some out. The V and J calls and clone size are taken from that table; D and trimming were inferred from the DNA. The table lists under 200,000 clones, around 83% of them singletons. The J gene is TRBJ1-6, the V gene TRBV28; no firm D call. Sample: peripheral blood. The TCR originated in a woman aged 50 to 60 with COVID-19, enrolled during active disease. The CDR3 loop reads CASCVPGSPLHF. CDR3 nucleotides: TGTGCCAGCTGCGTCCCGGGTTCACCCCTCCACTTT.